This section outlines one TCR beta chain sequence together with its context. The record originates from a study of blood T cell repertoires in COVID-19. Turning to the study itself: COVID-19 samples collected from the United States, Italy and Spain covered acute and convalescent phases. Sample material is recorded as cDNA or gDNA derived from T cells, B-cell-depleted T cells, or PBMCs.

Germline CDR1 and CDR2: LGHNA and YSLEER. The CDR3 totals 15 residues. V dropped 4 bases and J dropped 0 bases, with 10 bases sitting between them. The protocol was immunoSEQ multiplex PCR, while the TCRdb copy is restricted to in-frame clones and leaves out a portion. The repertoire consists of about 330,000 clones, with roughly 88% occurring once and the leading ten covering 1.5% to 2%. J is TRBJ2-1 and V is TRBV4-3; D not resolved. The sequencing input was peripheral blood. The TCR comes from a woman aged 45 to 65 with acute or convalescent COVID-19. The CDR3 DNA reads as TGCGCCAGCAGCCCTCGTCACTTCTCCTACAATGAGCAGTTCTTC. It yields the protein CASSPRHFSYNEQFF.